What follows are 16 T cell receptor beta chains derived from one specimen sequenced in a study of response to subunit inactivated influenza vaccine. TCRdb reanalysed the RT-PCR reads using MiXCR and keeps one entry per CDR3 protein. The data contain about 780,000 distinct CDR3 sequences, less than 20% of them seen just once; the ten biggest clones take up 11%. The material was PBMCs from blood, obtained around 5 days after vaccination. Receptor source: a man aged 50 to 60 who received an inactivated influenza vaccine.

This clonotype was detected only a few times. The chain joins TRBV7-2 to TRBJ1-2, with 9 bases lining up with TRBD1. CDR1 is SGHTA, CDR2 FQGNSA, per germline. V dropped 4 bases and J dropped 8; count of bases not matched to a gene: 14. CDR3 size: 16 residues. CDR3 nucleotide sequence: TGTGCCAGCAGCTCCCGCTCCCGGGACAGGGTACAGGGCTACACCTTC. Protein sequence: CASSSRSRDRVQGYTF.

This clonotype was detected a few times. The V and J genes are TRBV9 and TRBJ2-5, with 7 bases identical to TRBD2. This CDR3 comprises 17 residues. The V gene end was trimmed by 0 bases and the J gene end by 5 bases; junction bases not matched to a gene: 13. The V gene's germline CDR1 is SGDLS and CDR2 YYNGEE. CDR3 sequence (DNA): TGTGCCAGCAGCGTAGGAATAATCAGGGAGGGAACGGAGACCCAGTACTTC. Translated, it gives CASSVGIIREGTETQYF.

This clonotype was detected only a few times. CDR3 loop: CASSQVGQGLNQPQHF. The CDR3 coding sequence is TGTGCCAGCAGCCAAGTTGGGCAGGGGCTCAATCAGCCCCAGCATTTT. The J gene is TRBJ1-5, the V gene TRBV4-2; possibly TRBD1 for D (6 bases). Looked up from germline, CDR1 is LGHNA and CDR2 is YNFKEQ. Trimming shortened V by 1 base and J by 3 bases, and 13 bases separated the two germline ends. The CDR3 sequence is 16 residues long.

There are a few counts of this clonotype. V is TRBV7-8 and J is TRBJ2-1; D might be TRBD2 (5 bases). This CDR3 has 18 amino acids. V shed 5 bases and J shed 7 bases, with 27 bases lying between them. Germline V gives CDR1 SGHVS, CDR2 FQNEAQ. In nucleotides, the CDR3 is TGTGCCAGCAGCCCCCTCGGGGAGCGGCTATATCTGCGGAATGAGCAGTTCTTC. As protein: CASSPLGERLYLRNEQFF.

This chain connects TRBV7-6 to TRBJ2-5, with 9 bases aligning to TRBD1. CDR1 is SGHVS, CDR2 FNYEAQ, per germline. V gave up 5 bases and J gave up 5 bases; unmatched junction bases: 6. The CDR3 consists of 14 residues. The CDR3 coding sequence is TGTGCCAGCAGCCGCGGACAGGGGATTGAGACCCAGTACTTC. Encoded protein: CASSRGQGIETQYF.

The gene calls are TRBV6-1 and TRBJ1-1; D is uncertain. Germline V gene lookup returns CDR1 MNHNS and CDR2 SASEGT. This CDR3 region has 14 residues. Deletions cut 6 bases from V and 8 bases from J, with 19 bases between. The CDR3 bases are TGTGCCAGCAGAAACCCCAGGACGGCAAGAGAAGCTTTCTTT. Its protein is CASRNPRTAREAFF.

This clonotype was found many times. The chain uses TRBV29-1 and TRBJ1-1; D remains ambiguous. The ends were cut back, 5 bases at V and 1 base at J, with 5 bases in the middle. CDR1 and CDR2 from the germline V gene are SQVTM and ANQGSEA. This CDR3 comprises 11 residues. The CDR3 DNA reads TGCAGCGTTCTCAAGAACACTGAAGCTTTCTTT. Its protein is CSVLKNTEAFF. The variable domain in full, completed from reference TRBV29-1 and TRBJ1-1, reads SAVISQKPSRDICQRGTSLTIQCQVDSQVTMMFWYRQQPGQSLTLIATANQGSEATYESGFVIDKFPISRPNLTFSTLTVSNMSPEDSSIYLCSVLKNTEAFFGQGTRLTVV.

The CDR3 here is CSARVLGQGHNEQFF. DNA for the CDR3: TGCAGTGCTAGAGTTCTGGGACAGGGCCACAATGAGCAGTTCTTC. The chain links TRBV20-1 to TRBJ2-1; 9 nucleotides agree with TRBD1. V lost 1 base and J lost 5; bases outside the gene matches: 6. Germline V CDR1 and CDR2: DFQATT, SNEGSKA (reference sequence). This CDR3 spans 15 amino acids.

This clonotype was seen more than once but under ten times. The gene calls are TRBV4-3 and TRBJ2-5; D gene uncertain. CDR3 length equals 13 residues. Per the germline V gene, CDR1 is LGHNA and CDR2 is YSLEER. V was cut by 4 bases and J by 5 bases, with 11 bases left in between. In DNA form, the CDR3 reads TGCGCCAGCAGCCCCCAACACGGGGAGACCCAGTACTTC. This gives the protein CASSPQHGETQYF.

This clonotype was detected only a few times. The chain uses TRBV7-2 and TRBJ2-3; D is perhaps TRBD2 (5 bases). The CDR3 runs to 15 residues. The V end was cut by 4 bases, the J end by 2 bases, with 13 bases between. CDR1 is SGHTA, CDR2 FQGNSA, per germline. The CDR3 loop is CASSSWGATTDTQYF. CDR3 nucleotides: TGTGCCAGCAGCTCCTGGGGAGCGACCACAGATACGCAGTATTTT.

This chain links TRBV7-2 with TRBJ2-3; D not resolved. This CDR3 spans 14 amino acids. Per germline, CDR1 SGHTA and CDR2 FQGNSA. V was pared by 1 base and J by 4 bases, with 9 bases between. The DNA of the CDR3 is TGTGCCAGCAGCTTAGTTCGGGTATCAGATACGCAGTATTTT. This translates into CASSLVRVSDTQYF.

V is TRBV20-1 and J is TRBJ1-2, with D uncertain. Trimming cost V 3 bases and J 6 bases, with 11 bases left between them. There are 12 residues in the CDR3. Germline lookup yields CDR1 DFQATT and CDR2 SNEGSKA (reference sequence). CDR3 sequence reads: CSASELGNGYTF. The CDR3 DNA sequence: TGCAGTGCTAGTGAGTTGGGGAATGGCTACACCTTC.

This clonotype was detected once. This sequence joins TRBV5-4 and TRBJ2-1; tentative D call: TRBD1 (6 bases). The germline gives CDR1 SGHNT, CDR2 YYREEE (reference sequence). There are 16 residues in the CDR3. V lost 5 bases to trimming and J lost 4 bases, with 19 bases between them. CDR3 region: CASRSQARQGYNEQFF. Here the CDR3 DNA reads TGTGCCAGCAGATCCCAAGCCAGGCAGGGGTACAATGAGCAGTTCTTC.

This clonotype occurred a few times. This chain links TRBV20-1 with TRBJ2-3; D gene uncertain. In germline, CDR1 is DFQATT, CDR2 SNEGSKA (reference sequence). The V and J ends lost 1 base and 6 bases respectively, with 11 bases between them. There are 13 residues in the CDR3. The CDR3 region has the DNA TGCAGTGCTAGAGGGACCCATCTGGATACGCAGTATTTT. Its protein is CSARGTHLDTQYF.

This clonotype was found a few times. The gene calls are TRBV9 and TRBJ2-1; 8 bases fit TRBD2. Germline V gives CDR1 SGDLS, CDR2 YYNGEE. The length of the CDR3 is 16 residues. V lost 0 bases, J lost 1 base, and 3 bases stayed unmatched. The CDR3 here is CASSVEAGVSYNEQFF. In nucleotides, the CDR3 is TGTGCCAGCAGCGTAGAAGCGGGAGTATCCTACAATGAGCAGTTCTTC.

The J gene is TRBJ2-2, the V gene TRBV11-2; D unclear. The CDR3 loop spans 15 amino acids. V dropped 6 bases and J dropped 1 base, with 12 bases sitting between them. Germline CDR1 reads SGHAT; CDR2 reads FQNNGV. CDR3 bases: TGTGCCAGCAGTTCCTACGGAGTGAACACCGGGGAGCTGTTTTTT. As protein: CASSSYGVNTGELFF. Full variable domain (outside the CDR3, taken from reference TRBV11-2 and TRBJ2-2): EAGVAQSPRYKIIEKRQSVAFWCNPISGHATLYWYQQILGQGPKLLIQFQNNGVVDDSQLPKDRFSAERLKGVDSTLKIQPAKLEDSAVYLCASSSYGVNTGELFFGEGSRLTVL.